This TCR beta chain was found in a study of type 1 and type 2 diabetes patients. The overall study: Samples came from type 1 diabetic, type 2 diabetic or nondiabetic people, recruited in China. Points from the study as a whole: Type 2 diabetes and control samples shared highly correlated V and J usage, averaging around 0.97.

The PCR template was genomic DNA. Multiplex PCR with 30 forward and 13 reverse primers amplified the TCR beta CDR3. MiXCR was run by TCRdb on the multiplex PCR reads, yielding one entry per CDR3 protein. In the table there are 250,000 or so distinct CDR3 sequences, around 47% of which are singletons. Anyone with other autoimmune disease or infection in the prior four weeks was excluded. The CDR3 totals 13 residues. Germline CDR1 SQVTM, CDR2 ANQGSEA. V lost 7 bases, J lost 2 bases, and 12 bases lay in between. This clonotype was seen a handful of times. Its antigen is unidentified. J is TRBJ1-3 and V is TRBV29-1, with D maybe TRBD1 (5 bases). The source is a young man with type 2 diabetes. Specimen: peripheral blood mononuclear cells (PBMCs). The CDR3 sequence is CSGVGGPGNTIYF. Here the CDR3 DNA reads TGCAGCGGGGTTGGGGGACCTGGAAACACCATATATTTT.